This T cell receptor beta chain comes out of a study of CD4+ T cells in melanoma. Only in-frame clones appear in the TCRdb table, and some are missing; sequencing was by immunoSEQ multiplex PCR. Among around 100,000 clones listed, approximately 92% were seen once. This CDR3 contains 15 residues. Comments on this clone: What it recognizes is unknown.

Whole-study findings and limits: In melanoma, neoantigen-specific CD4+ T cells reportedly differed in differentiation state. A reported correlation linked neoantigen-specific CD4+ T cells to CD8+, macrophage and B cell function.

The sample was peripheral blood. The receptor's source is a human donor with melanoma. The chain couples TRBV21-1 to TRBJ2-7; TRBD2, as called in the table, went unchecked against the DNA. TRBV21-1 is a pseudogene segment. CDR3 nucleotide sequence: TGTGCCAGCAGCAAAGGCCGGGTCCATGGTAACGAGCAGTACTTC. Amino acids: CASSKGRVHGNEQYF.